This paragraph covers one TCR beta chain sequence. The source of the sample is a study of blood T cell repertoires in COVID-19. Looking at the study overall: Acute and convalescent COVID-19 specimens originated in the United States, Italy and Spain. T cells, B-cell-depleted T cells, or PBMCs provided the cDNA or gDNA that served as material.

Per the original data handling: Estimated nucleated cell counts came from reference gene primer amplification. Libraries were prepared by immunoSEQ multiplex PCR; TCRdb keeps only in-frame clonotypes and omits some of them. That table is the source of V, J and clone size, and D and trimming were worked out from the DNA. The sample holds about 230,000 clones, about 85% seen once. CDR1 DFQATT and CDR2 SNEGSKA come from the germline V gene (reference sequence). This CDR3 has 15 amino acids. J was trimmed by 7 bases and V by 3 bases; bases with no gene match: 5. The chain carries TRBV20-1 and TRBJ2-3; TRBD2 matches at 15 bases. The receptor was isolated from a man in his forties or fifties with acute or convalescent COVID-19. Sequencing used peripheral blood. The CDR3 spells CSASRTSGGAYTQYF. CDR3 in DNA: TGCAGTGCTAGTAGGACTAGCGGGGGGGCGTATACGCAGTATTTT.